These 16 T cell receptor beta chains were all obtained from the same sample, sequenced in a study of human T cells and chemical hapten exposure. Time point reported: patch test 3, about 24 weeks after DPC sensitization. Treatment indicated: therapeutic diphenylcyclopropenone sensitization with weekly scalp DPC. TCRdb re-called the RACE reads through MiXCR, storing one row per CDR3 protein. Found here are 150,000 to 200,000 distinct CDR3 sequences, about 25% of them singletons; the top ten hold 2.5%. Sequenced material: whole blood, taken in connection with sensitization to the hapten diphenylcyclopropenone (DPC). The receptors stem from a woman aged 40 to 50 with alopecia areata. Some clones in this sample may be carry-over from other donors' samples.

This clonotype showed up just a few times. The rearrangement links TRBV5-1 to TRBJ2-2; 12 positions match TRBD1. This CDR3 is built from 17 residues. Germline lookup yields CDR1 SGHRS and CDR2 YFSETQ. The J segment lost 6 bases and the V segment lost 4 bases, leaving 10 bases of the junction unmatched. CDR3: CASSQLRGQGASGELFF. Written as DNA, the CDR3 is TGCGCCAGCAGCCAGCTTCGGGGACAGGGGGCGTCCGGGGAGCTGTTTTTT. The full variable domain, with the rest looked up from reference TRBV5-1 and TRBJ2-2, is KAGVTQTPRYLIKTRGQQVTLSCSPISGHRSVSWYQQTPGQGLQFLFEYFSETQRNKGNFPGRFSGRQFSNSRSEMNVSTLELGDSALYLCASSQLRGQGASGELFFGEGSRLTVL.

This clonotype came up a few times. The J gene is TRBJ1-6, the V gene TRBV9; no definite D call. V shed 5 bases and J shed 5 bases, with 8 bases lying between them. Germline V CDR1 and CDR2: SGDLS, YYNGEE. The CDR3 consists of 13 residues. DNA for the CDR3: TGTGCCAGCAGGGCCGGAGATAATTCACCCCTCCACTTT. This sequence encodes CASRAGDNSPLHF. Together with reference TRBV9 and TRBJ1-6, the CDR3 gives the full variable domain: DSGVTQTPKHLITATGQRVTLRCSPRSGDLSVYWYQQSLDQGLQFLIQYYNGEERAKGNILERFSAQQFPDLHSELNLSSLELGDSALYFCASRAGDNSPLHFGNGTRLTVT.

The V gene is TRBV6-5, the J gene TRBJ1-5; D unclear. Deletions cut 5 bases from V and 2 bases from J, with 7 bases between. The germline gives CDR1 MNHEY, CDR2 SVGAGI. The CDR3 covers 13 residues. CDR3 in DNA: TGTGCCAGCAGTCCTCGGGGCAATCAGCCCCAGCATTTT. It encodes CASSPRGNQPQHF.

Only a few counts were recorded for this clonotype. The V call is TRBV7-8, the J call TRBJ2-1; the match to TRBD2 covers 13 bases. Trimming cost V 2 bases and J 2 bases; bases outside gene matches: 3. The CDR3 has 17 amino acids. Germline V gene lookup returns CDR1 SGHVS and CDR2 FQNEAQ. CDR3: CASSLRTSGSTYNEQFF. The CDR3 bases are TGTGCCAGCAGCTTACGGACTAGCGGGAGCACCTACAATGAGCAGTTCTTC.

A word on this clonotype: An end of the junction does not agree with germline; a read error may underlie this. The chain carries TRBV20-1 and TRBJ2-7, with 7 bases lining up with TRBD1. Germline-derived CDR1 and CDR2 are DFQATT and SNEGSKA (reference sequence). The CDR3 loop spans 14 amino acids. CDR3 in DNA: TGCAGTGCTGAGACCGGGACAGCGCCCTACGAGCAGCACTTC. Its protein product is CSAETGTAPYEQHF.

This rearrangement joins TRBV24-1 to TRBJ1-2; 7 bases are shared with TRBD1. The V and J ends lost 2 bases and 4 bases, in that order; junction bases with no gene match: 6. Germline loops: CDR1 KGHDR, CDR2 SFDVKD. The CDR3 has 15 residues. In DNA form, the CDR3 reads TGTGCCACCAGTGATTCGACAGGGCGTGTCTATGGCTACACCTTC. Amino acid sequence: CATSDSTGRVYGYTF.

The V gene is TRBV27, the J gene TRBJ2-6; a possible D gene is TRBD1 (5 bases). The CDR3 has 15 residues. V gave up 6 bases and J gave up 4 bases, with 13 bases separating them. Germline lookup yields CDR1 MNHEY and CDR2 SMNVEV (reference sequence). CDR3 bases: TGTGCCAGCAGGGCAGGGTTTGCAGGGGCCAACGTCCTGACTTTC. This gives the protein CASRAGFAGANVLTF. The complete variable domain, with remaining parts taken from reference TRBV27 and TRBJ2-6, reads EAQVTQNPRYLITVTGKKLTVTCSQNMNHEYMSWYRQDPGLGLRQIYYSMNVEVTDKGDVPEGYKVSRKEKRNFPLILESPSPNQTSLYFCASRAGFAGANVLTFGAGSRLTVL.

There are a few counts of this clonotype. The chain's CDR3 is CASSLDSGSSYNEQFF. CDR3 in DNA: TGCGCCAGCAGCTTGGATAGCGGGAGCTCTTACAATGAGCAGTTCTTC. The V call is TRBV5-1, the J call TRBJ2-1, with TRBD2 matching 9 bases. The germline V gene has CDR1 SGHRS and CDR2 YFSETQ. The CDR3 totals 16 residues. Trimming cost V 0 bases and J 4 bases; bases outside gene matches: 5.

The chain couples TRBV5-1 to TRBJ1-1; D is perhaps TRBD1 (5 bases). Per germline, CDR1 SGHRS and CDR2 YFSETQ. The V end was cut by 4 bases, the J end by 4 bases, with 14 bases between. The CDR3 is made up of 14 amino acids. As DNA, the CDR3 is TGCGCCAGCAGCGCACAATCGGGGGGCACTGAAGCTTTCTTT. This gives the protein CASSAQSGGTEAFF.

The J gene is TRBJ1-2, the V gene TRBV6-1; the match to TRBD1 covers 8 bases. CDR1 MNHNS and CDR2 SASEGT come from the germline V gene. The CDR3 consists of 16 residues. V was pared by 2 bases and J by 8 bases, with 13 bases of the junction left unmatched. CDR3 in DNA: TGTGCCAGCAGTGAATTCGCGTCCGGGACAGGACGCGGCTACACCTTC. Protein: CASSEFASGTGRGYTF.

This chain links TRBV29-1 with TRBJ1-1; D unresolved. The CDR3 contains 12 residues. V was shortened by 6 bases and J by 2 bases, with 10 bases between the two germline ends. The germline V gene encodes CDR1 SQVTM and CDR2 ANQGSEA. In DNA, the CDR3 is TGCAGCGTCGTCGAATTTAACACTGAAGCTTTCTTT. This translates into CSVVEFNTEAFF.

This clonotype was found once. The rearrangement links TRBV6-5 to TRBJ2-1; D call uncertain. Germline V CDR1 and CDR2: MNHEY, SVGAGI. Trimming removed 2 bases at V and 5 bases at J, with 10 bases between. CDR3 length: 14 amino acids. DNA for the CDR3: TGTGCCAGCAGTTACGAGTTTATCCACAATGAGCAGTTCTTC. As protein: CASSYEFIHNEQFF.

This clonotype was observed a handful of times. The chain joins TRBV27 to TRBJ2-5, with 10 positions matching TRBD2. The CDR3 contains 16 residues. CDR1 MNHEY and CDR2 SMNVEV come from the germline V gene (reference sequence). V dropped 1 base and J dropped 7; count of bases not matched to a gene: 9. CDR3 sequence (DNA): TGTGCCAGCAGTTTATGGCTAGCGGGAGAACTAGGGACCCAGTACTTC. It specifies CASSLWLAGELGTQYF.

The chain employs TRBV20-1 and TRBJ2-7, with a tentative D call TRBD2 (5 bases). Germline CDR1 is DFQATT and CDR2 is SNEGSKA (reference sequence). V lost 0 bases and J lost 6, with 12 bases in between. The CDR3 totals 13 residues. CDR3 coding DNA: TGCAGTGCTAGAGAAGTTAATGAGGGCGAGCAGTACTTC. Translated: CSAREVNEGEQYF.

This clonotype showed up just a few times. The chain is built from TRBV5-1 and TRBJ1-1; no clear D. Per germline, CDR1 SGHRS and CDR2 YFSETQ. This CDR3 is 14 amino acids long. V was cut by 7 bases and J by 0 bases, with 13 bases left in between. The CDR3 loop is CASAPGSLNTEAFF. In DNA, the CDR3 is TGCGCCAGCGCTCCGGGCTCATTGAACACTGAAGCTTTCTTT.

The chain combines TRBV28 with TRBJ2-1; D is perhaps TRBD1 or TRBD2 (5 bases each). V shed 0 bases and J shed 8 bases, with 5 bases lying between them. Germline V gene sequence: CDR1 MDHEN, CDR2 SYDVKM. This CDR3 spans 12 amino acids. The CDR3 coding sequence is TGTGCCAGCAGTTTATGGGGGGATGAGCAGTTCTTC. As protein: CASSLWGDEQFF.